This passage covers 21 T cell receptor beta chains from one sample sequenced in a study of T cell responses to AZD1222 COVID-19 vaccine (dated by TCRdb to the early 2020s). The time point tag for this specimen amounts to: baseline before first vaccination. The receptor library was made with the immunoSEQ multiplex PCR assay. TCRdb took over this immuneACCESS table, retaining in-frame rearrangements with V and J assigned. Such tables are incomplete; in checked studies, under half of the missing clones stem from an unresolved V gene, and the remainder is unexplained. The sample records approximately 120,000 clones, 89% of which are singletons. Approximately 4.2% of the sample is taken by the ten largest. The specimen was peripheral blood, collected on day 0 of AZD1222 vaccination. These receptor sequences come from an adult in good health.

A few counts support this clone. The genes are TRBV9 and TRBJ2-7; D is tentatively TRBD1 or TRBD2 (5 bases each). V lost 3 bases and J 7 bases, leaving 14 bases between the germline ends. The germline V gene has CDR1 SGDLS and CDR2 YYNGEE. The CDR3 runs 13 residues. The CDR3 region has the DNA TGTGCCAGCAGCGGGGGACCCGGCGGGGAGCAGTACTTC. Its protein product is CASSGGPGGEQYF.

V usage is TRBV4-2 and J usage is TRBJ1-1; the match to TRBD1 covers 7 bases. V lost 3 bases and J lost 7; bases outside the gene matches: 2. The germline V gene has CDR1 LGHNA and CDR2 YNFKEQ. This CDR3 spans 12 amino acids. CDR3 region: CASSHQGDEAFF. Written as DNA, the CDR3 is TGTGCCAGCAGCCACCAGGGGGATGAAGCTTTCTTT.

The rearrangement links TRBV7-9 to TRBJ2-1; 11 nucleotides align to TRBD1. CDR3 length equals 15 residues. V lost 4 bases to trimming and J lost 9 bases; unmatched junction nucleotides: 8. Germline CDR1 and CDR2: SEHNR and FQNEAQ (reference sequence). CDR3 sequence reads: CASSSGQGAVGEQFF. In nucleotides, the CDR3 is TGTGCCAGCAGCTCTGGACAGGGGGCTGTGGGTGAGCAGTTCTTC.

This sequence joins TRBV30 and TRBJ1-2; the match to TRBD1 covers 9 bases. Germline CDR1 reads GTSNPN; CDR2 reads SVGIG (reference sequence). V was clipped by 2 bases and J by 6 bases; unmatched bases: 4. The CDR3 length is 13 residues. CDR3 protein: CAWSNHRGHGYTF. The CDR3 DNA reads TGTGCCTGGAGTAATCACAGGGGGCATGGCTACACCTTC.

V usage is TRBV7-3 and J usage is TRBJ2-3; D uncertain. V was pared by 5 bases and J by 2 bases, with 8 bases between. CDR3 length equals 13 residues. Germline values: CDR1 SGHTA, CDR2 FQGTGA. The CDR3 DNA follows: TGTGCCAGCAGCCTCCGGAACACAGATACGCAGTATTTT. This gives the protein CASSLRNTDTQYF.

This sequence joins TRBV5-1 and TRBJ2-3, with 7 bases that match TRBD2. The V and J ends lost 4 bases and 3 bases, in that order; junction bases with no gene match: 5. This CDR3 contains 14 residues. Germline CDR1 reads SGHRS; CDR2 reads YFSETQ. In DNA form, the CDR3 reads TGCGCCAGCAGCACGGGACTACCTACAGATACGCAGTATTTT. Residues: CASSTGLPTDTQYF.

The chain uses TRBV7-2 and TRBJ2-3; D remains ambiguous. The germline gives CDR1 SGHTA, CDR2 FQGNSA. The CDR3 runs 13 residues. Trimming took 2 bases from V and 14 from J, leaving 17 bases between them. The DNA for the CDR3 is TGTGCCAGCAGCTTACCATCCCCCCCTTGTTTGTATTTT. This gives the protein CASSLPSPPCLYF. The variable domain in full, with the rest retrieved from reference TRBV7-2 and TRBJ2-3, is GAGVSQSPSNKVTEKGKDVELRCDPISGHTALYWYRQSLGQGLEFLIYFQGNSAPDKSGLPSDRFSAERTGGSVSTLTIQRTQQEDSAVYLCASSLPSPPCLYFGPGTRLTVL.

The chain carries TRBV19 and TRBJ2-1, with D unresolved. CDR1 and CDR2 from the germline V gene are LNHDA and SQIVND (reference sequence). Trimming cost V 0 bases and J 0 bases, with 12 bases left between them. The CDR3 runs 17 residues. CDR3 sequence: CASSIDRAVSSYNEQFF. The CDR3 nucleotides are TGTGCCAGTAGTATAGATCGGGCGGTTAGCTCCTACAATGAGCAGTTCTTC.

The gene calls are TRBV2 and TRBJ2-5; D is possibly TRBD1 (6 bases). V was shortened by 6 bases and J by 5 bases, with 16 bases between the two germline ends. CDR3 length: 14 amino acids. The germline gives CDR1 SNHLY, CDR2 FYNNEI. CDR3 residues: CASSYQGLGETQYF. The CDR3 DNA reads as TGTGCCAGCAGCTACCAGGGGTTAGGGGAGACCCAGTACTTC.

J is TRBJ1-5 and V is TRBV6-2 or TRBV6-3; D gene unclear. Germline CDR1 reads MNHEY; CDR2 reads SVGEGT. The CDR3 loop spans 12 amino acids. V lost 5 bases, J lost 0 bases, and 2 bases lay in between. CDR3 coding DNA: TGTGCCAGCAGTGGTAGCAATCAGCCCCAGCATTTT. Translating gives CASSGSNQPQHF.

The chain links TRBV9 to TRBJ1-2, with no clear D. Trimming left V 0 bases short and J 0 bases short, with 9 bases between. The CDR3 is 15 residues long. Germline V gives CDR1 SGDLS, CDR2 YYNGEE. CDR3 nucleotide sequence: TGTGCCAGCAGCGTAGATCCAGGTTCTAACTATGGCTACACCTTC. Translation: CASSVDPGSNYGYTF.

The chain combines TRBV6-2 or TRBV6-3 with TRBJ2-5, with D perhaps TRBD1 (6 bases). CDR1 is MNHEY and CDR2 is SVGEGT in the germline V gene. Trimming removed 6 bases at V and 1 base at J, with 9 bases between. The CDR3 length is 13 residues. The DNA of the CDR3 is TGTGCCAGCAGCCGGACAGTCCAAGAGACCCAGTACTTC. It encodes CASSRTVQETQYF.

J is TRBJ1-1 and V is TRBV19, with 8 positions matching TRBD1. This CDR3 is 16 amino acids long. Trimming at V came to 4 bases and at J to 3 bases, leaving 10 bases not matched to a gene. Germline-derived CDR1 and CDR2 are LNHDA and SQIVND (reference sequence). CDR3 region: CASSSRRGLSDTEAFF. The CDR3 nucleotides are TGTGCCAGTAGTAGTCGCAGGGGGCTGTCGGACACTGAAGCTTTCTTT.

The chain employs TRBV12-3 or TRBV12-4 and TRBJ2-4, with D perhaps assigned TRBD1 or TRBD2 (6 bases each). V lost 6 bases, J lost 8 bases, and 14 bases lay in between. This CDR3 is 13 amino acids long. The CDR3 DNA sequence: TGTGCCAGCAGGGGGGCGGGATGGGACATTCAGTACTTC. Its translation: CASRGAGWDIQYF.

The chain carries TRBV15 and TRBJ2-1, with D perhaps matching TRBD2 (5 bases). Germline CDR1 reads LNHNV; CDR2 reads YYDKDF (reference sequence). V was trimmed by 5 bases and J by 0 bases, leaving 14 bases between them. This CDR3 comprises 16 residues. This CDR3 is CATSAGRAASYNEQFF. DNA for the CDR3: TGTGCCACCAGCGCTGGGCGGGCAGCCTCCTACAATGAGCAGTTCTTC.

This clone was detected only once. The gene calls are TRBV28 and TRBJ1-3; possible D gene TRBD1, 5 bases. This CDR3 has 15 residues. Trimming left V 6 bases short and J 0 bases short, with 12 bases between. CDR1 is MDHEN and CDR2 is SYDVKM in the germline V gene. The CDR3 coding sequence is TGTGCCAGCAGAGGGTGGGGGAGCTCTGGAAACACCATATATTTT. This encodes CASRGWGSSGNTIYF. The full variable domain, in which reference TRBV28 and TRBJ1-3 provide the parts outside the CDR3, is DVKVTQSSRYLVKRTGEKVFLECVQDMDHENMFWYRQDPGLGLRLIYFSYDVKMKEKGDIPEGYSVSREKKERFSLILESASTNQTSMYLCASRGWGSSGNTIYFGEGSWLTVV.

The V call is TRBV28, the J call TRBJ1-1; no reliable D call. Germline V gene data show CDR1 as MDHEN and CDR2 as SYDVKM. V dropped 8 bases and J dropped 0 bases, with 16 bases sitting between them. The CDR3 sequence is 15 residues long. For the CDR3, the DNA is TGTGCCAGCCGGAACGACCAAACAGTGAACACTGAAGCTTTCTTT. Translating gives CASRNDQTVNTEAFF.

This clone was observed once. This sequence joins TRBV2 and TRBJ1-6; no firm D call. The CDR3 extends over 14 amino acids. Trimming cost V 6 bases and J 9 bases, with 15 bases left between them. In germline, CDR1 is SNHLY, CDR2 FYNNEI. The CDR3 spells CASSPLSGGSPLHF. DNA of the CDR3: TGTGCCAGCAGCCCCCTATCAGGCGGTTCACCCCTCCACTTT.

This chain uses TRBV7-8 with TRBJ2-3, with TRBD1 as a possible D gene (5 bases). The CDR3 consists of 17 residues. V lost 1 base and J 6 bases, leaving 20 bases between the germline ends. The germline gives CDR1 SGHVS, CDR2 FQNEAQ. CDR3 region: CASSLDPARATTDTQYF. The CDR3, as DNA: TGTGCCAGCAGCTTAGATCCGGCCAGGGCCACCACGGATACGCAGTATTTT.

The chain combines TRBV30 with TRBJ2-3; TRBD2 agrees at 14 bases. Germline CDR1 is GTSNPN and CDR2 is SVGIG (reference sequence). With V trimmed by 1 base and J by 6 bases, 12 bases remained unmatched. This CDR3 region has 18 residues. The CDR3 DNA reads as TGTGCCTGGAGTGCCCGTCCCGGGACTAGCGGGAGCTCTGATACGCAGTATTTT. Protein: CAWSARPGTSGSSDTQYF.

The chain combines TRBV5-4 with TRBJ2-1; D unclear. Germline CDR1 reads SGHNT; CDR2 reads YYREEE (reference sequence). Trimming shortened V by 4 bases and J by 6 bases, and 14 bases separated the two germline ends. The CDR3 contains 14 residues. CDR3 sequence: CASSPQWLSNEQFF. CDR3 coding DNA: TGTGCCAGCAGCCCCCAGTGGTTATCCAATGAGCAGTTCTTC.